The T cell receptor beta chain under discussion was sequenced for a study of cytomegalovirus exposure and HLA in healthy donors (dated by TCRdb to the late 2010s). Background for the entire study: An earlier analysis of several hundred of the donors reported roughly 300 Gb of sequence data and 90 million to 120 million unique TCR beta sequences obtained from about 179 million T cells. In the later analysis, no new phenotypic data were used to find candidate immune exposures; instead, reliance was placed on TCR beta sequences and their occurrence across donors. The study was designed to test whether signatures of past pathogen exposure could be identified by cataloging public T cell receptors. The T cell repertoires of 700 or so subjects were profiled by immunosequencing and related to cytomegalovirus serostatus. To predict cytomegalovirus infection status, the study brought together high-throughput TCR immunosequencing, statistical association of individual TCRs with disease status, and machine learning. Class I and class II HLA loci were covered by the typing at four-digit resolution. To decide whether each TCR beta V gene segment behaved as functional or pseudogenic, an earlier analysis of nearly 600 of the donors relied on high-throughput TCR beta sequencing. An early release that covered more than 550 HLA-typed donors contained approximately 300 gigabases of sequencing data and tens of millions of unique TCR sequences. Of the roughly 390 genotyped donors, 80% to 90% were placed in the genetic ancestry cluster associated with self-reported Caucasian donors. A later analysis re-examined previously published TCR beta repertoires from about 700 donors and added high-resolution HLA genotyping to investigate patterns of TCR occurrence. A later genetic analysis took genome-wide SNP genotypes for about three fifths of the roughly 700 donors and used that subset as a discovery cohort. Besides the first cohort of approximately 710 subjects, a separate validation cohort made up of over a hundred different subjects was used. Alongside the repertoire data, information on donor age, sex, ethnicity and CMV serostatus was compiled. Typing coverage varied by locus: roughly 620-640 donors for A, B, C, DRB1 and DQB1; roughly 510 for DQA1; 606 for DPA1; roughly 470 for DPB1. Roughly 5 DR-DQ haplotypes were handled as single units for association and clustering because linkage in the cohort was strong. Among some 400 genotyped donors of the cohort, an average of approximately 220,000 unique TCR beta nucleotide sequences was sequenced per donor, of which about 19% were non-productive. All discovery cohort repertoires had been generated using a single sequencing platform.

From the cysteine through the phenylalanine, the CDR3 covers 14 amino acids. Of all the DNA, just the CDR3 is kept, 42 bases in frame from base 1. From the germline V gene, CDR1 is SGHRS and CDR2 is YFSETQ. V sheds 0 bases and J sheds 2 bases, leaving 9 bases between their ends. What the study reported, not specific to this receptor: Several of the top co-occurrence clusters appeared to be linked to parvovirus B19, influenza, CMV and Epstein-Barr virus, according to a later analysis. According to a later genetic analysis, donors in an Asian-associated ancestry cluster had fewer N-insertions in productive TCRs than the approximately 670-donor mean. In a later analysis, HLA-associated TCR beta chains were found to be more clonally expanded and to have lower generation probabilities than equally common non-associated chains. While some public TCRs were present in many individuals, most TCR sequences turned up only very rarely across donors. In a later genetic analysis, a missense DCLRE1C variant was associated with V-gene and J-gene trimming of TCR beta chains, and the association was replicated in an independent cohort. For the cohort, immune exposure information was limited to CMV serostatus. Most CMV-associated TCR beta chains appeared to be HLA-restricted in a later analysis, and the HLA associations seemed to be driven largely by CMV exposure. Because counts were too low, about 18 rarely observed V segments, including chromosome 9 orphons, were left out of the earlier analysis of some 600 of the donors. Linkage disequilibrium might explain the correlated functional status among segregating V segments, but an unknown experimental factor could not be excluded. The authors suggested that the approach could potentially be generalized to other disease states and immunological phenotypes. Sequencing depth was assumed to be roughly uniform across donors in the presence/absence analyses, though that assumption may not hold. A total of fewer than 200 TCR beta chains were listed by the study as associated with cytomegalovirus. In this cohort, only TCR beta chains were sequenced, and detectable features were limited by the absence of alpha or paired-chain data. In an earlier analysis of 587 of the donors, most TCR beta V segments appeared in productive rearrangements about 87% or about 30% of the time, broadly matching IMGT annotations. A further reported finding was that TCR beta sequences accurately predicted the HLA-A and HLA-B alleles for most subjects in the first cohort. In vitro tests confirmed that a few of the cytomegalovirus-associated TCR beta chains recognize cytomegalovirus antigens. When HLA alleles, especially DR and DQ, strongly co-occurred, attributing TCR associations to individual alleles was difficult. Some IMGT-functional V segments, including TRBV6-2 and TRBV6-3, could not be told apart with the 87-base-pair reads, so those segments were excluded. Because HLA typing was unavailable for some donors at each locus, only the typed subset was used in association tests. The classifier was reported to diagnose cytomegalovirus status with high specificity and sensitivity in both the original cohort and the validation cohort. At a false discovery rate of 0.05, a later analysis linked some 17,000 TCR beta sequences to specific HLA alleles. According to a later analysis, TCR association rates differed among HLA loci, with DRB1 alleles showing the most associated TCRs and HLA-C alleles showing the fewest. A cluster of highly shared sequence variants was judged likely to represent a technical artifact of the sequencing pipeline.

With respect to this clone: The antigen this receptor binds is unknown. Per-base qualities were not stored, and no clone one base away is much larger.

The cohort consisted of hundreds of healthy bone marrow donors. At the time of sampling, every cohort member was nominally healthy, though immune exposures that went unrecorded were likely present. The donor was CMV seropositive and was included in the group of 250 to 350 seropositive cohort members. Each donor provided a peripheral blood sample, and peripheral blood mononuclear cells were used for TCR beta sequencing. The Qiagen DNeasy Blood Extraction Kit was used to extract genomic DNA from the blood cell samples. Library preparation was by the immunoSEQ multiplex PCR assay. For the multiplex PCR, a mixture combining 60 forward primers for TCR Vbeta segments and 13 reverse primers for TCR Jbeta segments was used. The CDR3 region of rearranged TCR beta genes was amplified from genomic DNA by a multiplex PCR assay. The amplified TCR beta libraries were sequenced on the Illumina HiSeq System as 87-base-pair reads. Turning to the authors' computational methods: In a later analysis, tens of millions of unique TCR beta chains were counted across the approximately 670 repertoires, and about 10 million of these chains were shared by at least two donors. Raw reads were error-corrected and collapsed into unique sequences by a nearest-neighbor algorithm in which closely related sequences were merged to remove PCR and sequencing errors. V, D and J gene segments were assigned by aligning CDR3 sequences to IMGT reference sequences. Each retained sequence needed at least a six-nucleotide match to both a V gene segment and a J gene segment. A rearrangement was called productive if the CDR3 had no stop codons and remained in frame with V and J, and every other rearrangement was called non-productive. CDR3 was defined by IMGT convention, running from the second conserved V-encoded cysteine to the conserved J-encoded phenylalanine. Sequences without an unambiguous match to a single V gene segment were excluded from the earlier analysis of about 630 of the donors. In an earlier analysis of approximately 610 of the donors, V segments were called functional above 56.7% productive rearrangements and were called segregating when the between-donor standard deviation exceeded 5%. A statistical classification framework was built to diagnose cytomegalovirus status from the catalog of TCR beta chain sequences. V and J gene assignment, in a later analysis, came from comparing TCR nucleotide sequences with IMGT/GENE-DB human TR gene sequences. The TCRdist pipeline was used in a later analysis to assign CDR3 sequences and most-parsimonious VDJ recombination scenarios. In a later analysis, each TCR beta chain was defined by its CDR3 amino acid sequence together with its V-gene family, and reads lacking a unique V-gene family were excluded. A later analysis removed several hundred highly shared, low-generation-probability nucleotide sequences to deal with suspected cross-contamination and a sequencing artifact. In a later analysis, a clonal expansion index for each public chain was calculated from normalized within-repertoire ranks of inferred template counts. In a later analysis, generation probabilities were computed using a VDJ recombination model fitted to out-of-frame rearrangements, and the results were checked against IGoR. A later analysis scored TCR-TCR, TCR-HLA and TCR-CMV co-occurrence with hypergeometric tests, applying a repertoire-size bias correction to TCR pairs. To estimate false discovery rates, a later analysis permuted the HLA or CMV assignments 20 times. In a later analysis, co-occurring TCRs were grouped using DBSCAN, with TCRdist sequence similarity added in when clustering inside HLA-allele-positive subsets. For co-occurrence clustering, repertoires with fewer than 30,000 or more than 120,000 public chains were excluded, along with five repertoires with anomalous nucleotide sharing. The clones in this table, taken by TCRdb from immuneACCESS, are in-frame only. Not every clone is retained; where verified, under half of the shortfall comes from an unresolved V gene, and the cause of the rest is unknown. V, J and clone size derive from that table, while D and trimming were established from the DNA sequence. Across this sample there are fewer than 200,000 clones, with 60% to 85% seen only once. The ten biggest clones cover more than 3.5% of the sample.

Sequencing used PBMCs. The sequence links TRBV5-1 to TRBJ2-7, and perhaps TRBD2 as D gene, on 5 matching bases. This sequence originates from a man aged 25 to 45 in good health and CMV-seropositive. The CDR3 reads CASSLAAGAYEQYF. The bases read TGCGCCAGCAGCTTGGCGGCCGGGGCCTACGAGCAGTACTTC. The CDR3, completed at both ends by the reference TRBV5-1 and TRBJ2-7 genes, gives the full variable domain KAGVTQTPRYLIKTRGQQVTLSCSPISGHRSVSWYQQTPGQGLQFLFEYFSETQRNKGNFPGRFSGRQFSNSRSEMNVSTLELGDSALYLCASSLAAGAYEQYFGPGTRLTVT.